The next 15 T cell receptor beta chains were all read from a single sample in a study of cytomegalovirus exposure and HLA in healthy donors. It was with 60 Vbeta and 13 Jbeta primers that the PCR ran. Only in-frame clones appear in the TCRdb table, and some are missing; sequencing was by immunoSEQ multiplex PCR. Of around 190,000 clones detected, 75% to 80% appear once; the ten largest clones hold 13% to 15%. What was sequenced was PBMCs. The receptors shown here come from a woman aged 25-40 years in good health and CMV-seropositive.

V gene TRBV11-2 combines with J gene TRBJ2-7, with D possibly being TRBD2 (6 bases). The CDR3 loop spans 14 amino acids. CDR1 and CDR2 from the germline V gene are SGHAT and FQNNGV. With 4 bases removed from V and 1 base from J, the gap between germline ends came to 11 bases. The CDR3 loop reads CASSSGGPSYEQYF. As DNA, the CDR3 is TGTGCCAGCAGCTCCGGAGGGCCTTCCTACGAGCAGTACTTC.

This clone appeared once. The chain links TRBV29-1 to TRBJ1-1; possible D gene TRBD1, 6 bases. V was trimmed by 6 bases and J by 3 bases, leaving 14 bases between them. This CDR3 has 13 amino acids. Looked up from germline, CDR1 is SQVTM and CDR2 is ANQGSEA. CDR3: CSVRTDVYTEAFF. In nucleotides, the CDR3 is TGCAGCGTCCGGACAGACGTATACACTGAAGCTTTCTTT.

The chain recombines TRBV19 with TRBJ2-7, with 8 bases aligning to TRBD2. After removal of 5 bases from V and 3 bases from J, the junction contained 6 bases not matched to a gene. The V gene's germline CDR1 is LNHDA and CDR2 SQIVND (reference sequence). This CDR3 comprises 14 residues. Here the CDR3 DNA reads TGTGCCAGTAGTCGGGGGGGGGAATTCTACGAGCAGTACTTC. Its translation: CASSRGGEFYEQYF.

The chain has TRBV11-2 and TRBJ1-1; D is unclear. The CDR3 runs 15 residues. Trimming removed 5 bases at V and 1 base at J, with 14 bases between. The germline V gene has CDR1 SGHAT and CDR2 FQNNGV. As DNA, the CDR3 is TGTGCCAGCAGCGCATCAAGGCCGGGGAACACTGAAGCTTTCTTT. Translation: CASSASRPGNTEAFF.

The chain is built from TRBV6-6 and TRBJ2-2, with D possibly matching TRBD1 (6 bases). The V and J ends lost 5 bases and 1 base respectively, with 8 bases between them. The germline gives CDR1 MNHNY, CDR2 SVGAGI (reference sequence). The length of the CDR3 is 14 residues. The CDR3, as DNA: TGTGCCAGCAGTCTGGACAGGAACACCGGGGAGCTGTTTTTT. Amino acids: CASSLDRNTGELFF.

The CDR3 nucleotides are TGTGCCTGGAATTGGGGGCGTAGGGCTAGCTATAATTCACCCCTCCACTTT. This gives the protein CAWNWGRRASYNSPLHF. V usage is TRBV30 and J usage is TRBJ1-6; the D gene is possibly TRBD1 (6 bases). The CDR3 runs to 17 residues. Between the trimmed V and J ends, which lost 4 bases and 3 bases, there was a span of 19 bases. CDR1 GTSNPN and CDR2 SVGIG come from the germline V gene (reference sequence).

The chain combines TRBV6-1 with TRBJ2-7, with a possible D match to TRBD1 (5 bases). Trimming took 6 bases from V and 7 from J, leaving 16 bases between them. Germline CDR1 MNHNS, CDR2 SASEGT. CDR3 length: 13 residues. CDR3 region: CASRAGPHREQYF. DNA for the CDR3: TGTGCCAGCAGGGCCGGGCCCCACAGGGAGCAGTACTTC.

The chain links TRBV7-9 to TRBJ2-6, with TRBD1 matching over 7 bases. The germline V gene has CDR1 SEHNR and CDR2 FQNEAQ (reference sequence). Trimming took 7 bases from V and 4 from J; bases not matched to a gene: 7. The CDR3 covers 15 residues. The CDR3 nucleotides read TGTGCCAGCACCGGACAGGTGGTCGGGGCCAACGTCCTGACTTTC. This codes for CASTGQVVGANVLTF.

The rearrangement links TRBV5-4 to TRBJ2-2; possible D gene TRBD2, 7 bases. Germline values: CDR1 SGHNT, CDR2 YYREEE (reference sequence). V was cut by 3 bases and J by 6 bases, with 18 bases left in between. This CDR3 comprises 16 residues. CDR3 sequence reads: CASSWGGGRFPGELFF. The CDR3 DNA reads TGTGCCAGCAGCTGGGGGGGCGGGAGATTCCCCGGGGAGCTGTTTTTT.

The V and J genes are TRBV7-6 and TRBJ1-5; TRBD1 agrees at 9 bases. The CDR3 length is 14 residues. Germline V gives CDR1 SGHVS, CDR2 FNYEAQ. V trimming: 0 bases; J trimming: 9 bases; junction bases outside the gene matches: 3. CDR3 loop: CASSLADRGWPQHF. In nucleotides, the CDR3 is TGTGCCAGCAGCTTAGCGGACAGGGGATGGCCCCAGCATTTT.

The chain joins TRBV6-4 to TRBJ2-1, with TRBD2 matching 10 bases. Germline CDR1 is MRHNA and CDR2 is SNTAGT. This CDR3 region has 14 residues. V gave up 5 bases and J gave up 4 bases; unmatched junction bases: 2. CDR3 residues: CASSKLAGYNEQFF. Here the CDR3 DNA reads TGTGCCAGCAGTAAACTAGCGGGATACAATGAGCAGTTCTTC.

The V gene is TRBV29-1, the J gene TRBJ2-1; 7 bases are shared with TRBD2. J lost 4 bases, V lost 2 bases, and 14 bases had no gene match. CDR3 length: 17 amino acids. The germline V gene has CDR1 SQVTM and CDR2 ANQGSEA. The CDR3 DNA sequence: TGCAGCGTTGAACCGACGGGGGAGGGCCAGGGTTACAATGAGCAGTTCTTC. It codes for CSVEPTGEGQGYNEQFF.

V gene TRBV5-1 combines with J gene TRBJ2-7; no reliable D call. The CDR3 runs to 14 residues. CDR1 and CDR2 (germline): SGHRS, YFSETQ. The V end lost 0 bases, the J end lost 5 bases, and 12 bases lay between the germline ends. Written as DNA, the CDR3 is TGCGCCAGCAGCTTGGCCTCTGAGAGTAACGAGCAGTACTTC. Its protein is CASSLASESNEQYF.

This CDR3 is CASSTGESSNNEQFF. The DNA for the CDR3 is TGTGCCAGCAGTACCGGGGAATCGTCTAACAATGAGCAGTTCTTC. The chain combines TRBV25-1 with TRBJ2-1; the D gene is possibly TRBD2 (5 bases). V was shortened by 5 bases and J by 5 bases, with 16 bases between the two germline ends. The CDR3 is made up of 15 amino acids. Germline CDR1 MGHDK, CDR2 SYGVNS.

This clone appeared a single time. V and J are TRBV27 and TRBJ2-5; TRBD2 agrees at 11 bases. This CDR3 is built from 17 residues. Germline V CDR1 and CDR2: MNHEY, SMNVEV (reference sequence). V was pared by 6 bases and J by 5 bases, with 14 bases of the junction left unmatched. CDR3 protein: CASRRGLADPWQETQYF. Here the CDR3 DNA reads TGTGCCAGCAGAAGGGGACTAGCGGACCCCTGGCAGGAGACCCAGTACTTC.